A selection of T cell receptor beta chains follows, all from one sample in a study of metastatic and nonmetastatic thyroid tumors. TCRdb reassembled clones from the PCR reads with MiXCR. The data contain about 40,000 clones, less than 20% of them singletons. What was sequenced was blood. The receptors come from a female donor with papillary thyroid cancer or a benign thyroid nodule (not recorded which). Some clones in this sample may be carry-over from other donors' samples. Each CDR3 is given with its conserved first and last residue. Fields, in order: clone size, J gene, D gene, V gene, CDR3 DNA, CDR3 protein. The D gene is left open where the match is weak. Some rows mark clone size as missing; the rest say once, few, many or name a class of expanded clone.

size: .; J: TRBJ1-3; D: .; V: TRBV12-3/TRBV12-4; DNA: TGTGCCAGCAGTTTAGGCATTTGGGGAAACACCATATATTTT; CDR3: CASSLGIWGNTIYF
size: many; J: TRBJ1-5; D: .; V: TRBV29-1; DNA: TGCAGCGTTCAAGACAGCCCCAATCAGCCCCAGCATTTT; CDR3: CSVQDSPNQPQHF
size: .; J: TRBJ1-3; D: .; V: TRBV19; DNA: TGTGCCAGTAGTACCCCTTCGGCGTGGGGTCACTTTGGAAACACCATATATTTT; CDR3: CASSTPSAWGHFGNTIYF
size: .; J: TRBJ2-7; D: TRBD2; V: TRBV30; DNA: TGTGCCTGGAGGGGACGGACTAGCGGGAGGGACGAGCAGTACTTC; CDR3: CAWRGRTSGRDEQYF
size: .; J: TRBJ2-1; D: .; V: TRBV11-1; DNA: TGTGCCAGCAGCTTAGCGCCCGGGTGTTACTACAATGAGCAGTTCTTT; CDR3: CASSLAPGCYYNEQFF
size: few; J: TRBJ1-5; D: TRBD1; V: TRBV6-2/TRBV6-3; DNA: TGTGCCAGCAGTTGGAGTTTGGGACAGTCGAATCAGCCCCAGCATTTT; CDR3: CASSWSLGQSNQPQHF
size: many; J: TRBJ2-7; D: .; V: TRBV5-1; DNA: TGCGCCAGCAGCTTGACAGTTTCCTACGAGCAGTACTTC; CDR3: CASSLTVSYEQYF
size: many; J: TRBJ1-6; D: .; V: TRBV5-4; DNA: TGTGCCAGCAGCTTGATTGGGGCTGACTCACCCCTCCACTTT; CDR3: CASSLIGADSPLHF
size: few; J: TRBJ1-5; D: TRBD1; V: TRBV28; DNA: TGTGCCAGCAGTCCCTTCAGGGGACAGGGTAGCAATCAGCCCCAGCATTTT; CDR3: CASSPFRGQGSNQPQHF
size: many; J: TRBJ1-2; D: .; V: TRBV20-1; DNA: TGCAGTGCTAGAGATTCTGAAGGTTCAATTGATGGCTACACCTTC; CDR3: CSARDSEGSIDGYTF
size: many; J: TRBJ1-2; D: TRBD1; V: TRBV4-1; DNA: TGCGCCAGCAGACTGACAGGGGAAAAAAACTATGGCTACACCTTC; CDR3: CASRLTGEKNYGYTF
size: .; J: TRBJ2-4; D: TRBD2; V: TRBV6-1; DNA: TGTGCCAGCAGTAAACTAGCGGGGGCCAAAAACATTCAGTACTTC; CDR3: CASSKLAGAKNIQYF